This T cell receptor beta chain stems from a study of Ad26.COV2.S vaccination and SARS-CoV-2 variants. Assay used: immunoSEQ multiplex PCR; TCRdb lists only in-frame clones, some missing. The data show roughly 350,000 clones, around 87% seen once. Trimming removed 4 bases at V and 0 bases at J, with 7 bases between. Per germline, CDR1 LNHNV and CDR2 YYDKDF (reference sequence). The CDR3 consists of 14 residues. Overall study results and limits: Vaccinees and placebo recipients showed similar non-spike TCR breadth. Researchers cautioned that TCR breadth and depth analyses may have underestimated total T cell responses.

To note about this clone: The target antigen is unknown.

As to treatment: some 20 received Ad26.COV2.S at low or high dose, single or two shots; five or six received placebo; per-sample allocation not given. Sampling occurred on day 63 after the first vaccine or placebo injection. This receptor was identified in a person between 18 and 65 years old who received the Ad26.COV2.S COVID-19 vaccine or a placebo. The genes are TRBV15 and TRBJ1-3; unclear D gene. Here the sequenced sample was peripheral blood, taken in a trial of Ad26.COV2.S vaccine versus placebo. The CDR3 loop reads CATSKEHSGNTIYF. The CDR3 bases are TGTGCCACCAGCAAGGAGCACTCTGGAAACACCATATATTTT.